This passage covers 13 T cell receptor beta chains from one sample sequenced in a study of T cell responses to AZD1222 COVID-19 vaccine. TCRdb's copy holds only in-frame clones and misses some; the assay was immunoSEQ multiplex PCR. The sample includes fewer than 140,000 clones, 80% to 95% seen only once; the top ten take under 8.5%. This specimen was peripheral blood, taken 28 days after the second AZD1222 dose. The source is an adult who received the AZD1222 COVID-19 vaccine.

The chain joins TRBV19 to TRBJ2-3; D unclear. The CDR3 has 13 residues. Trimming left V 5 bases short and J 3 bases short, with 9 bases between. Germline CDR1 and CDR2: LNHDA and SQIVND (reference sequence). In nucleotides, the CDR3 is TGTGCCAGTAGTGTCCTAGGAACAGATACGCAGTATTTT. This encodes CASSVLGTDTQYF.

Only one count was recorded for this clone. One end of the junction does not line up with germline, which may come from a read error. This sequence joins TRBV6-5 and TRBJ1-4, with a tentative D call TRBD1 (6 bases). This CDR3 spans 10 amino acids. Germline V gives CDR1 MNHEY, CDR2 SVGAGI. As DNA, the CDR3 is TGTGCCAGCAGCCGTCAGGACAGTAATTTT. It yields the protein CASSRQDSNF.

This chain links TRBV6-2 or TRBV6-3 with TRBJ1-6; the match to TRBD1 covers 7 bases. The length of the CDR3 is 15 residues. With V trimmed by 4 bases and J by 7 bases, 7 bases remained unmatched. The germline gives CDR1 MNHEY, CDR2 SVGEGT. CDR3 sequence reads: CASSLAGGGNSPLHF. CDR3 bases: TGTGCCAGCAGTTTGGCAGGGGGAGGGAATTCACCCCTCCACTTT.

The table lists this clone with a count of one. This chain links TRBV21-1 with TRBJ1-5; the table's TRBD1 call for D was not verified on the DNA. TRBV21-1 is tagged as a pseudogene. CDR3 length equals 16 residues. DNA for the CDR3: TGTGCCAGCAGCAATTATAGGGGCTTGAGCAATCAGCCCCAGCATTTT. As protein: CASSNYRGLSNQPQHF.

Here the CDR3 reads CAGDRDSSGNTIYF. Written as DNA, the CDR3 is TGTGCCGGGGACAGGGATTCCTCTGGAAACACCATATATTTT. V gene TRBV7-9 combines with J gene TRBJ1-3, with 9 bases identical to TRBD1. J lost 0 bases, V lost 11 bases, and 5 bases had no gene match. The CDR3 extends over 14 amino acids. Germline V lookup: CDR1 SEHNR, CDR2 FQNEAQ (reference sequence).

V gene TRBV5-1 combines with J gene TRBJ2-7; weak D call: TRBD1 (5 bases). The V end was cut by 6 bases, the J end by 4 bases, with 14 bases between. Per germline, CDR1 SGHRS and CDR2 YFSETQ. The CDR3 extends over 13 amino acids. DNA for the CDR3: TGCGCCAGCATAGGGGCAGGGCGGTACGAGCAGTACTTC. As protein: CASIGAGRYEQYF.

This clone came up once. The V call is TRBV19, the J call TRBJ1-5; D is undetermined. Germline values: CDR1 LNHDA, CDR2 SQIVND (reference sequence). This CDR3 spans 11 amino acids. Between the trimmed V and J ends, which lost 9 bases and 2 bases, there was a span of 5 bases. The CDR3 sequence: CASGGNQPQHF. The CDR3 bases are TGTGCCAGCGGGGGCAATCAGCCCCAGCATTTT.

The V gene is TRBV7-9, the J gene TRBJ1-6; 10 nucleotides agree with TRBD1. V shed 5 bases and J 7 bases; nucleotides not matched to a gene: 5. The CDR3 sequence is 15 residues long. The germline gives CDR1 SEHNR, CDR2 FQNEAQ (reference sequence). The CDR3 nucleotides are TGTGCCAGCAGCGACAGGGGGCCGGTAAATTCACCCCTCCACTTT. It yields the protein CASSDRGPVNSPLHF.

V is TRBV5-4 and J is TRBJ2-7, with 7 bases fitting TRBD1. Looked up from germline, CDR1 is SGHNT and CDR2 is YYREEE (reference sequence). V trimming: 4 bases; J trimming: 1 base; junction bases outside the gene matches: 5. The CDR3 covers 14 residues. Here the CDR3 DNA reads TGTGCCAGCAGCCCGACAGGGATGTCCTACGAGCAGTACTTC. The encoded protein is CASSPTGMSYEQYF.

The J gene is TRBJ2-7, the V gene TRBV29-1; a possible D gene is TRBD1 (5 bases). V shed 1 base and J shed 3 bases, with 7 bases lying between them. The CDR3 has 12 amino acids. Germline V gene sequence: CDR1 SQVTM, CDR2 ANQGSEA. CDR3 amino acids: CSVEGQSYEQYF. In nucleotides, the CDR3 is TGCAGCGTTGAAGGACAGAGCTACGAGCAGTACTTC.

The V and J genes are TRBV7-3 and TRBJ2-1; D tentatively fits TRBD1 or TRBD2 (6 bases each). CDR1 SGHTA and CDR2 FQGTGA come from the germline V gene. There are 11 residues in the CDR3. Trimming took off 8 bases at V and 7 bases at J, with 9 bases between the two ends. The CDR3 protein is CASGGPNEQFF. CDR3 nucleotides: TGTGCCAGCGGGGGGCCGAATGAGCAGTTCTTC.

As regards this clone: The junction and the germline gene differ at one end; a read error may be behind it. V is TRBV6-2 or TRBV6-3 and J is TRBJ2-2, with D perhaps assigned TRBD1 or TRBD2 (6 bases each). The length of the CDR3 is 13 residues. Germline V CDR1 and CDR2: MNHEY, SVGEGT. The CDR3 spells CARSGGRAGELFF. The CDR3 DNA is TGTGCCCGCAGTGGGGGGCGGGCCGGGGAGCTGTTTTTT.

The V gene is TRBV5-8, the J gene TRBJ1-2; D ambiguous. Germline CDR1 reads SGHTS; CDR2 reads YDEGEE. CDR3 size: 15 residues. Trimming took 5 bases from V and 2 from J, leaving 16 bases between them. The CDR3 reads CASRGMTLANYGYTF. As DNA, the CDR3 is TGTGCCAGCAGAGGAATGACTCTGGCCAACTATGGCTACACCTTC.